The source of this T cell receptor (beta chain) is a study of blood T cells in healthy people across ages (dated by TCRdb to the mid-2010s). Context from the whole study: In model experiments, template switching captured roughly one uniquely barcoded TCR beta cDNA molecule for every two T cells. To track age-related changes in TCR beta repertoire diversity, the study relied on deep sequencing normalized with unique cDNA molecular identifiers. To avoid experimental bias, donors of different ages were distributed randomly across sequencing lanes. For two donors (one aged 18 to 30 and one aged 80 or older), the study analyzed two additional independent replicas of 1 million unique cDNA reads from the same blood draw. Four age groups were formed from the donors: young (average approximately 15 years), middle-aged (around 39), aged (more than 55) and long-lived (about 80).

What the research found in general, with its limitations: Observed TCR beta diversity correlated strongly with the percentage of naive T cells measured by flow cytometry. Estimates of total diversity from one million sequenced T cells were regarded as lower bounds and underestimates. As age increased, observed TCR beta diversity per million T cells dropped in a roughly linear way, and a significant reduction was already evident by age 40. Since profiling was done on bulk unsorted PBMCs, naive and antigen-experienced compartments could not be conclusively compared. Donor CMV infection status was unknown, potentially confounding age-related changes in expanded clonotypes. Compared with the aged group, the long-lived group had more naive CD4+ T cells, fewer expanded clones and increased TCR diversity, suggesting age selection.

This clonotype was observed once. Its antigen is still unknown. There are no base qualities to consult, and no much larger clone falls within one base. The CDR3 spans 13 residues, from the cysteine through the phenylalanine. The CDR3 DNA has 39 bases and is translated from base 1. Between the V and J ends, shortened by 5 bases and 0 bases respectively, the junction contains 10 bases. Based on the germline V gene (reference sequence), the CDR1 and CDR2 sequences are DFQATT and SNEGSKA. Receptor amplification or capture employed 5' RACE. The sample was run on an Illumina HiSeq 2500. A second PCR of roughly 6 to 12 cycles was performed with a sample-barcoded 5' primer and a J-beta primer mix. Each TCR beta cDNA molecule received a unique molecular identifier from a template-switch 5' adaptor carrying 12 random nucleotides. Each sample yielded at least 2.5 million CDR3-containing paired-end reads. First-strand cDNA was synthesized from all RNA with the Mint cDNA synthesis kit, primed by a TRBC-specific oligonucleotide. Following uracil-DNA glycosylase treatment, all cDNA underwent a first 18-cycle PCR with the universal primers M1SS and BC2_uni_R. Regarding the original processing steps: For normalization, 1 million high-quality reads, each with a distinct molecular identifier, were randomly selected from each sample. Reads sharing molecular identifiers were discarded rather than binned into consensus sequences. MiTCR, run with a Q25 quality threshold and the strictest error-elimination algorithm, handled CDR3 identification, clonotype clustering and error correction. Lower-bound total TCR beta diversity was estimated with a nonparametric unseen species model using Euler transformation. Using fastp at Q25 and MiXCR, TCRdb reprocessed the public reads and kept productive beta chains. One record per CDR3 amino acid sequence lists the most common genes and DNA. The V and J calls reflect TCRdb's pipeline rather than the authors' work. This sample comprises 1.5 million to 1.9 million distinct CDR3 sequences, under 55% of them detected only once. The ten largest clones represent around 4% of the sample.

Systemically healthy Caucasian individuals from Russia, over 30 in total and aged about 6 to 95 years, were included as donors. Each donor gave roughly 11 milliliters of peripheral blood, drawn into EDTA-treated Vacutainer tubes. PBMCs were isolated by Ficoll-Paque density-gradient centrifugation, with at least 6.5 million obtained per sample. Trizol reagent was used to extract total RNA from PBMCs, with at least 6 micrograms per sample. Naive CD45RAhigh/CD27high T cell percentages were measured by flow cytometry on a PBMC aliquot from every donor. The chain is assembled from TRBV20-1 and TRBJ1-1; the D gene cannot be named for sure. This TCR came from a woman aged 18-35 years in good health. The specimen was blood. The CDR3 protein is CSAGGVLNTEAFF. In nucleotide form, the sequence is TGCAGTGCTGGTGGGGTCTTGAACACTGAAGCTTTCTTT.